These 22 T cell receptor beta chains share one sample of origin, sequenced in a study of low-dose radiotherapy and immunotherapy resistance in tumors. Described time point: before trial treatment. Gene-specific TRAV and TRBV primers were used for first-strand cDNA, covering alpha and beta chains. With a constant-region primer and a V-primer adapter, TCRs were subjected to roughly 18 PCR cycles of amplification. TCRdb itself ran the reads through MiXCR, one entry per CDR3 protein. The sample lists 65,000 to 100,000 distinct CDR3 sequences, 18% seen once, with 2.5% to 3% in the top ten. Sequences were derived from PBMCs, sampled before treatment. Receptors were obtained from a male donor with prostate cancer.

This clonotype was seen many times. The CDR3 protein is CASSPLQDAEQYF. In nucleotides, the CDR3 is TGTGCCAGCTCACCTCTCCAGGACGCCGAGCAGTACTTC. This chain connects TRBV18 to TRBJ2-7; no reliable D call. V was cut by 3 bases and J by 6 bases, with 12 bases left in between. The CDR3 has 13 residues. Germline lookup yields CDR1 KGHSH and CDR2 LQKENI. Complete variable domain (other parts from reference TRBV18 and TRBJ2-7): NAGVMQNPRHLVRRRGQEARLRCSPMKGHSHVYWYRQLPEEGLKFMVYLQKENIIDESGMPKERFSAEFPKEGPSILRIQQVVRGDSAAYFCASSPLQDAEQYFGPGTRLTVT.

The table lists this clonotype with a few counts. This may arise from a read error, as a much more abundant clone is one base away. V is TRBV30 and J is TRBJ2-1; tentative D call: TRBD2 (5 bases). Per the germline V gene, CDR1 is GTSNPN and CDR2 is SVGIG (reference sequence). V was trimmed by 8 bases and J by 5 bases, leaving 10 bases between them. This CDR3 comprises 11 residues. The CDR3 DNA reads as TGTGCCCCGGAGAGGGACAATGAGCAGTTCTTC. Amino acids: CAPERDNEQFF. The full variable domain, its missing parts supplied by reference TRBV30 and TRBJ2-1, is SQTIHQWPATLVQPVGSPLSLECTVEGTSNPNLYWYRQAAGRGLQLLFYSVGIGQISSEVPQNLSASRPQDRQFILSSKKLLLSDSGFYLCAPERDNEQFFGPGTRLTVL.

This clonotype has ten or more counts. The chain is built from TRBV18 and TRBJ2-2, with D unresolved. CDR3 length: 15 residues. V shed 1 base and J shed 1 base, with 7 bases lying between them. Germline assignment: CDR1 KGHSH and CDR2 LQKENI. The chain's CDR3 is CASSPQGRNTGELFF. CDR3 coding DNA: TGTGCCAGCTCACCACAGGGTCGGAACACCGGGGAGCTGTTTTTT.

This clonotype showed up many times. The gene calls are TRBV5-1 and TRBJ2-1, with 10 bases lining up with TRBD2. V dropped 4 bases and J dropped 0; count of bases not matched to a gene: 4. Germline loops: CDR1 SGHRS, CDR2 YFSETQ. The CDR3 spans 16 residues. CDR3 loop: CASSASSGGSYNEQFF. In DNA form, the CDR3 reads TGCGCCAGCAGCGCTTCTAGCGGGGGCTCCTACAATGAGCAGTTCTTC.

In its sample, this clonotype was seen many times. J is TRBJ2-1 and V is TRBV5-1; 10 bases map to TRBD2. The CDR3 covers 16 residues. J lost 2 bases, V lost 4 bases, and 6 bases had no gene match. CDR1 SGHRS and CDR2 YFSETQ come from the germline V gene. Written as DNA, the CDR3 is TGCGCCAGCAGCGAAATGCTAGCGGGGGCCTACAATGAGCAGTTCTTC. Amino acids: CASSEMLAGAYNEQFF.

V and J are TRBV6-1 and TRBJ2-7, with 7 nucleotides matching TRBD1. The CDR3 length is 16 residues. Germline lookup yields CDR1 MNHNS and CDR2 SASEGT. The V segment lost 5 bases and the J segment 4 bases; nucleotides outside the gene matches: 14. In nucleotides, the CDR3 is TGTGCCAGCAGTTACGACGGACAGGCACAGGGTTACGAGCAGTACTTC. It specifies CASSYDGQAQGYEQYF.

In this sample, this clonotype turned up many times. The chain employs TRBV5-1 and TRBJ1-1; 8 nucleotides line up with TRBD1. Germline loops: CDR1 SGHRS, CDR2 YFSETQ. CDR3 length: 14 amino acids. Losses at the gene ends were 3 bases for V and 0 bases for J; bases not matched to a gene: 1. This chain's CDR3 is CASSSGQVNTEAFF. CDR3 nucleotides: TGCGCCAGCAGCTCGGGACAGGTGAACACTGAAGCTTTCTTT.

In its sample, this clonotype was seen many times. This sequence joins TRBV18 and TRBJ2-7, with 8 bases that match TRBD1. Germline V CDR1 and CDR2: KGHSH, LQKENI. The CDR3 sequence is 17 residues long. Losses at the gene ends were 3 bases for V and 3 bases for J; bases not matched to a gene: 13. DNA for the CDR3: TGTGCCAGCTCACCCCGGACCGGGGGCAGGGGGCTCTACGAGCAGTACTTC. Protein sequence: CASSPRTGGRGLYEQYF.

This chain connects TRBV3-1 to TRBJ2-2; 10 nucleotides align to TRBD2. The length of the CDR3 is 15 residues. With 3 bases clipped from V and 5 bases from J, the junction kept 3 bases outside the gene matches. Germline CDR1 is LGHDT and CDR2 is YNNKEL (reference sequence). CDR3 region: CASSHGLAETGELFF. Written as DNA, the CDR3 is TGTGCCAGCAGCCATGGACTAGCGGAAACCGGGGAGCTGTTTTTT.

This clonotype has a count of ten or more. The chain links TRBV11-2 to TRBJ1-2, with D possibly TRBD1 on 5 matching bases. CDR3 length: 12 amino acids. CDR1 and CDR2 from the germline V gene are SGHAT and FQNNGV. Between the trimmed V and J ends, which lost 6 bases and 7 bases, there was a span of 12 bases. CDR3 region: CASRGGEVGYTF. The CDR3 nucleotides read TGTGCCAGCAGGGGAGGGGAGGTTGGCTACACCTTC.

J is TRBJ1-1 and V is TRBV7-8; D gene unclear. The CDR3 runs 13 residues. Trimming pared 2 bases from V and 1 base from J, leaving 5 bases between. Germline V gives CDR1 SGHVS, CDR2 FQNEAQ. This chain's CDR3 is CASSLSSNTEAFF. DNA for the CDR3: TGTGCCAGCAGCTTATCCTCGAACACTGAAGCTTTCTTT.

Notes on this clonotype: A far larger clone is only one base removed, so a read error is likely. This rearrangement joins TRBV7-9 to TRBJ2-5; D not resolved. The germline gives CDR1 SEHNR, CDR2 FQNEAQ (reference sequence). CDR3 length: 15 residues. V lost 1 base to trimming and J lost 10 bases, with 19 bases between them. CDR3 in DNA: TGTGCCAGCAGCTTAGACTGGACGACAAAGGGTGACCAGTACTTC. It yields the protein CASSLDWTTKGDQYF.

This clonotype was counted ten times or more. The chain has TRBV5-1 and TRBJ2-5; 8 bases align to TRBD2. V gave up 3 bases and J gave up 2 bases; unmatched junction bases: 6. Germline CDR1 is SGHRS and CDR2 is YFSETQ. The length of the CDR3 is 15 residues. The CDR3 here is CASSYTSGYQETQYF. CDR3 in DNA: TGCGCCAGCAGCTATACTAGCGGCTATCAAGAGACCCAGTACTTC.

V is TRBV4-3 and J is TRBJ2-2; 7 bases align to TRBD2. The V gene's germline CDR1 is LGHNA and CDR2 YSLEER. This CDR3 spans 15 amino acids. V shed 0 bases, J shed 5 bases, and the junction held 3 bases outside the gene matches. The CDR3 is CASSQDGRFTGELFF. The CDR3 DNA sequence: TGCGCCAGCAGCCAAGACGGGAGGTTTACCGGGGAGCTGTTTTTT.

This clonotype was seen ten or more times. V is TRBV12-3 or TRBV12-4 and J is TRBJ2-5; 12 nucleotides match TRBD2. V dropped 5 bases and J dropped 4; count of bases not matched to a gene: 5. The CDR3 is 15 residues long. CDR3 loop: CASSPSGGARETQYF. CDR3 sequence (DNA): TGTGCCAGCAGTCCTAGCGGGGGGGCCCGAGAGACCCAGTACTTC.

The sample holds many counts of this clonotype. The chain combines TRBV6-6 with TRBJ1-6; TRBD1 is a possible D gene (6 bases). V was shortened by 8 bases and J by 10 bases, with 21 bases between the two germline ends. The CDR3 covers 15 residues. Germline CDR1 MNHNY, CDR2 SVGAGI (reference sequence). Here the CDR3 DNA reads TGTGCCAGCCGAATAAAGACGACAGGTCGATCACCCCTCCACTTT. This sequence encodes CASRIKTTGRSPLHF.

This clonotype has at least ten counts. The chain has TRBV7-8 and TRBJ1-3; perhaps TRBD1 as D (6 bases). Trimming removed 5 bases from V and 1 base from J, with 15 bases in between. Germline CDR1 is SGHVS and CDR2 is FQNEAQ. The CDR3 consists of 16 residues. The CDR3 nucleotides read TGTGCCAGCAGCACCTCGCGGCAGGGGTCTGGAAACACCATATATTTT. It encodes CASSTSRQGSGNTIYF. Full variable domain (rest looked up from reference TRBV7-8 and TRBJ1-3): GAGVSQSPRYKVAKRGQDVALRCDPISGHVSLFWYQQALGQGPEFLTYFQNEAQLDKSGLPSDRFFAERPEGSVSTLKIQRTQQEDSAVYLCASSTSRQGSGNTIYFGEGSWLTVV.

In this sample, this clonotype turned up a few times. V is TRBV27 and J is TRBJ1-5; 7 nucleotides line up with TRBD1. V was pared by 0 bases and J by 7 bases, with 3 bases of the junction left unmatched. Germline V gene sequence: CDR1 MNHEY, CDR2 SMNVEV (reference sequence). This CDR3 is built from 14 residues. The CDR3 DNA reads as TGTGCCAGCAGTTTATCCCACAGGGGCCAGCCCCAGCATTTT. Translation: CASSLSHRGQPQHF.

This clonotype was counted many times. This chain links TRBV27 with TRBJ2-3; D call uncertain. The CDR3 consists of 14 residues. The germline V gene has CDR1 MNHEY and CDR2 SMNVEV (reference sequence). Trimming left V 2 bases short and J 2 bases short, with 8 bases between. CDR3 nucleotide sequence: TGTGCCAGCAGTTTACTCGGAAACACAGATACGCAGTATTTT. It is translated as CASSLLGNTDTQYF.

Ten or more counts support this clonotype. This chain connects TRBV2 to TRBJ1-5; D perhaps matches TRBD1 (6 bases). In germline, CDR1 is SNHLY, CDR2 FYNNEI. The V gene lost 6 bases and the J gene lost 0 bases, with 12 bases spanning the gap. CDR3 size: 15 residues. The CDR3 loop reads CASSLRTDSNQPQHF. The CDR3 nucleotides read TGTGCCAGCAGCCTTAGGACAGATAGCAATCAGCCCCAGCATTTT. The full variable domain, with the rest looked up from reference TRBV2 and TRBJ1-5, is EPEVTQTPSHQVTQMGQEVILRCVPISNHLYFYWYRQILGQKVEFLVSFYNNEISEKSEIFDDQFSVERPDGSNFTLKIRSTKLEDSAMYFCASSLRTDSNQPQHFGDGTRLSIL.

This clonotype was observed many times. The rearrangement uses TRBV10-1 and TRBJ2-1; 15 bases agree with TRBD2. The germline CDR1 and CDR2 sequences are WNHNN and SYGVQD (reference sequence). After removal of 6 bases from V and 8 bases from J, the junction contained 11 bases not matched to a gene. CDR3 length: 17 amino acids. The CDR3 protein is CASSYGTSGGPDDEQFF. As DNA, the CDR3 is TGCGCCAGCAGCTACGGGACTAGCGGGGGGCCGGACGATGAGCAGTTCTTC.

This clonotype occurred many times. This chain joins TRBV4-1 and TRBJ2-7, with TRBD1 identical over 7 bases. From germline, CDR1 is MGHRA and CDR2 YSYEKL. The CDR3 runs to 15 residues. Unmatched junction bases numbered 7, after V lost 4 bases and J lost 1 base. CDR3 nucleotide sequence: TGCGCCAGCAGCCGGCGGACAGGCCCATCCTACGAGCAGTACTTC. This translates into CASSRRTGPSYEQYF.